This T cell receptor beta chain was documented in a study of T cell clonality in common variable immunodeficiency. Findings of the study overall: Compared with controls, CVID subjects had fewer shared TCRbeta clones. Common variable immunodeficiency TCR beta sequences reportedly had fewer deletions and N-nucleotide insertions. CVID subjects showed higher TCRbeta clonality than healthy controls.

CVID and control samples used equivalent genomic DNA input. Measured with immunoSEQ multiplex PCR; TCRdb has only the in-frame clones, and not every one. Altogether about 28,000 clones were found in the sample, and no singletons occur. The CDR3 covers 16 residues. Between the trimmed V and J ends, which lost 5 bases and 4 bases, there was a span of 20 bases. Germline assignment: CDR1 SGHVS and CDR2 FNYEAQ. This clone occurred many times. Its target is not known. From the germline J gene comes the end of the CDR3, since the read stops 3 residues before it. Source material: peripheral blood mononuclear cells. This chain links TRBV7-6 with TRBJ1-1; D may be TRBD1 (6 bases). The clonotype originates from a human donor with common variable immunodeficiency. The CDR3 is CASSPGWGHRLTEAFF. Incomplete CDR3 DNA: TGTGCCAGCAGCCCTGGGTGGGGGCATCGTCTCACTGAA. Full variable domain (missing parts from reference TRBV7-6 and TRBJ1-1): GAGVSQSPRYKVTKRGQDVALRCDPISGHVSLYWYRQALGQGPEFLTYFNYEAQQDKSGLPNDRFSAERPEGSISTLTIQRTEQRDSAMYRCASSPGWGHRLTEAFFGQGTRLTVV.